One and the same sample provided the 10 T cell receptor beta chains below, sequenced in a study of identical twins. In TCRdb, the 5' RACE reads were re-called with MiXCR into one record per CDR3 protein. The top ten clones hold around 0.3% of a sample with 1,800,000 or so distinct CDR3 sequences, around a third of them seen once. The sequencing input was cord blood. Every receptor here comes from a newborn girl in good health.

The chain has TRBV12-3 or TRBV12-4 and TRBJ1-1, with a weak D call TRBD1 (6 bases). The CDR3 is 13 residues long. Deletions cut 6 bases from V and 6 bases from J, with 14 bases between. CDR3 loop: CASSYTGLPEAFF. DNA of the CDR3: TGTGCCAGCAGCTATACAGGGTTACCTGAAGCTTTCTTT.

This chain links TRBV18 with TRBJ2-1; possibly TRBD1 or TRBD2 for D (6 bases each). CDR1 and CDR2 (germline): KGHSH, LQKENI. Trimming pared 3 bases from V and 7 bases from J, leaving 16 bases between. The length of the CDR3 is 15 residues. The CDR3 coding sequence is TGTGCCAGCTCACCTCACCGGGGGCGATGGAATGAGCAGTTCTTC. As protein: CASSPHRGRWNEQFF.

A few counts support this clonotype. V gene TRBV6-1 combines with J gene TRBJ1-4; D is undetermined. The V end was cut by 6 bases, the J end by 14 bases, with 16 bases between. The CDR3 is 12 amino acids. Germline assignment: CDR1 MNHNS and CDR2 SASEGT. CDR3 loop: CASSPRSGGLFF. The CDR3 nucleotides read TGTGCCAGCAGCCCTAGGTCGGGCGGGCTGTTTTTT.

CDR3 in DNA: TGCGCCAGCAGATCCCAACAGCTACCTGTAATCTACAATGAGCAGTTCTTC. It is translated as CASRSQQLPVIYNEQFF. The chain combines TRBV5-1 with TRBJ2-1, with D hard to call. V shed 5 bases and J shed 3 bases, with 21 bases lying between them. The CDR3 spans 17 residues. Germline lookup yields CDR1 SGHRS and CDR2 YFSETQ.

The V and J genes are TRBV9 and TRBJ2-1; D uncertain. The J call is doubtful: the DNA matches TRBJ2-7 better. This CDR3 is 16 amino acids long. The V gene's germline CDR1 is SGDLS and CDR2 YYNGEE. Here the CDR3 DNA reads TGTGCCAGCAGCCCTGTTTCGCGGATCTCCTACAATGAGCAGTACTTC. Its translation: CASSPVSRISYNEQYF.

This clonotype came up many times. The chain uses TRBV5-1 and TRBJ2-7; 9 nucleotides line up with TRBD1. J gave up 2 bases and V 4 bases, and 10 bases lay outside the gene matches. Per the germline V gene, CDR1 is SGHRS and CDR2 is YFSETQ. The CDR3 sequence is 16 residues long. As DNA, the CDR3 is TGCGCCAGCAGCCCTCAACCTGGGACAGGGACCTACGAGCAGTACTTC. It encodes CASSPQPGTGTYEQYF.

This clonotype has a count of ten or more. The chain combines TRBV9 with TRBJ1-2; no definite D call. The germline CDR1 and CDR2 sequences are SGDLS and YYNGEE. Trimming removed 0 bases from V and 2 bases from J, with 8 bases in between. This CDR3 has 14 amino acids. The CDR3 protein is CASSVGQSNYGYTF. The CDR3 DNA reads TGTGCCAGCAGCGTAGGCCAGAGCAACTATGGCTACACCTTC.

V and J are TRBV12-3 or TRBV12-4 and TRBJ2-3; TRBD2 is a possible D gene (5 bases). Trimming removed 3 bases at V and 5 bases at J, with 12 bases between. There are 14 residues in the CDR3. Written as DNA, the CDR3 is TGTGCCAGCAGTTTTGGTCTAGCAAGAGATACGCAGTATTTT. This codes for CASSFGLARDTQYF.

This clonotype was counted only a few times. The rearrangement links TRBV21-1 to TRBJ1-5; the table's D call, TRBD1, has no DNA check behind it. TRBV21-1 is assigned pseudogene status. CDR3 length: 14 residues. CDR3 in amino acids: CASRHNRPNQPQHF. DNA of the CDR3: TGTGCCAGCCGACACAACCGCCCCAATCAGCCCCAGCATTTT.

The rearrangement links TRBV4-1 to TRBJ2-7, with unresolved D. The CDR3 extends over 17 amino acids. The germline V gene has CDR1 MGHRA and CDR2 YSYEKL. V lost 2 bases, J lost 0 bases, and 17 bases lay in between. This CDR3 reads CASSQRVQINSSYEQYF. The CDR3, as DNA: TGCGCCAGCAGCCAACGCGTTCAGATTAACAGCTCCTACGAGCAGTACTTC.